The following is a T cell receptor beta chain sequence with its context. Its antigen is unknown. This sample is part of a study of T cell responses to AZD1222 COVID-19 vaccine. Overall study context: Both about-4-week and about-12-week second-dose recipients were combined. General study points: Most donors were white British, females outnumbered males, and clonal diversity was possibly underestimated. Among those given AZD1222, only six were seropositive at baseline. Breadth and depth of Spike-specific TCRs rose after two AZD1222 doses.

CDR3 size: 17 residues. The J segment lost 4 bases and the V segment lost 7 bases, leaving 8 bases of the junction unmatched. CDR1 and CDR2 (germline): LGHDT, YNNKEL (reference sequence). The method was immunoSEQ multiplex PCR; TCRdb's version includes in-frame clones alone and lacks a portion of them. The data show fewer than 150,000 clones, approximately 88% seen once. The chain couples TRBV3-1 (or the pseudogene TRBV3-2) to TRBJ2-1; 15 nucleotides align to TRBD2. The clonotype originates from an adult in good health. Sequenced material: peripheral blood, taken on day 0 of AZD1222 vaccination. CDR3 nucleotides: TGTGCCAGCAACCGCGCTGGACTAGCGGGGGGGTACAATGAGCAGTTCTTC. Translation: CASNRAGLAGGYNEQFF.